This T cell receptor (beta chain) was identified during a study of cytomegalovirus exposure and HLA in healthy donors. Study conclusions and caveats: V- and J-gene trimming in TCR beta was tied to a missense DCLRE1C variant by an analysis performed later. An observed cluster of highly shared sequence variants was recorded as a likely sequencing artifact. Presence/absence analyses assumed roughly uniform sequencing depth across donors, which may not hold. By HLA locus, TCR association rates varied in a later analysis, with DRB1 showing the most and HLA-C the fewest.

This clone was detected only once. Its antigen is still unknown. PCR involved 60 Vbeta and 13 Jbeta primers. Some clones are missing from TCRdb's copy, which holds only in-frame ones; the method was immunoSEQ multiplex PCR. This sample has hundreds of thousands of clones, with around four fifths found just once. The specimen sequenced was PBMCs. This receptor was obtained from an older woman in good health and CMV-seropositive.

CDR3 sequence: CASSLAEGRFYGYTF. The CDR3 coding sequence is TGTGCCAGCAGCTTAGCGGAGGGCAGGTTCTATGGCTACACCTTC. The chain links TRBV7-9 to TRBJ1-2, with D unresolved. Germline-derived CDR1 and CDR2 are SEHNR and FQNEAQ (reference sequence). Trimming took 0 bases from V and 4 from J, leaving 12 bases between them. This CDR3 region has 15 residues.